The clone carrying this T cell receptor beta chain was seen many times. TCRdb re-analysed the 5' RACE reads in MiXCR, keeping a single row per CDR3 protein. The sample records hundreds of thousands of distinct CDR3 sequences, 6% to 8% being singletons. Germline-derived CDR1 and CDR2 are SQVTM and ANQGSEA. CDR3 length: 13 residues. The V end was cut by 4 bases, the J end by 0 bases, with 10 bases between. This sample is part of a study of identical twins. The same data also went into a second study, on yellow fever vaccine responses in identical twins.

This sequence joins TRBV29-1 and TRBJ2-7, with no clear D. This receptor was taken from a woman younger than 35 in good health. Sequencing used CD8+ T cells sorted from blood. The CDR3 nucleotides read TGCAGCGTTGGATCCGGGTACTCCTACGAGCAGTACTTC. Its translation is CSVGSGYSYEQYF.